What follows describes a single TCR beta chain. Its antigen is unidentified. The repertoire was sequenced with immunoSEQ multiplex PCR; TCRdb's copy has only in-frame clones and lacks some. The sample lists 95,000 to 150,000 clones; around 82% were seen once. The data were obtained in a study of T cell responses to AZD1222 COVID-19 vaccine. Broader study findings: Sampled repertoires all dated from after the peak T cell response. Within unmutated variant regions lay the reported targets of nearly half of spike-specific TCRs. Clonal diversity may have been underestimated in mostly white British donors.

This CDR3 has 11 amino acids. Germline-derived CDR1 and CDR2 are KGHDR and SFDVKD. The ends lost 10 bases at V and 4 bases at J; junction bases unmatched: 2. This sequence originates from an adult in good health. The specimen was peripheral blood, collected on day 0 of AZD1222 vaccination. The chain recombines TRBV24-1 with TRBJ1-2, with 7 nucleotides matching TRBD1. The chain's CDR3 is CATRDSYGYTF. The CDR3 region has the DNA TGTGCCACAAGGGACAGCTATGGCTACACCTTC.